The 24 T cell receptor beta chains below were found in one sample sequenced in a study of early T cells in non-severe SARS-CoV-2 infection. TCRdb re-called the 5' RACE reads through MiXCR, storing one row per CDR3 protein. The sample shows nearly 110,000 distinct CDR3 sequences, approximately 12% of them seen only once. Sequencing was performed on whole blood. These receptors came from an adult who was a healthcare worker with PCR-confirmed SARS-CoV-2 infection or an uninfected control (not recorded which).

The chain employs TRBV10-3 and TRBJ2-1, with D possibly being TRBD2 (6 bases). Trimming stripped 3 bases from V and 10 bases from J, with 16 bases between. Germline V lookup: CDR1 ENHRY, CDR2 SYGVKD. The CDR3 extends over 14 amino acids. The CDR3: CAISDSRRGLEQFF. For the CDR3, the DNA is TGTGCCATCAGTGATTCAAGAAGGGGACTGGAGCAGTTCTTC.

This clonotype was picked up a small number of times. The chain couples TRBV28 to TRBJ1-2; no reliable D call. The germline V gene encodes CDR1 MDHEN and CDR2 SYDVKM. Trimming pared 0 bases from V and 3 bases from J, leaving 2 bases between. The CDR3 totals 12 residues. The CDR3 is CASSLWDYGYTF. CDR3 sequence (DNA): TGTGCCAGCAGTTTATGGGACTATGGCTACACCTTC.

Turning to this clonotype: A much larger clone is a single base away; this may be a read error. This rearrangement joins TRBV20-1 to TRBJ1-1; D is unresolved. Germline loops: CDR1 DFQATT, CDR2 SNEGSKA (reference sequence). The CDR3 has 15 amino acids. V was cut by 6 bases and J by 4 bases, with 21 bases left in between. CDR3: CSASLPPGRTTEAFF. Written as DNA, the CDR3 is TGCAGTGCGTCATTGCCCCCCGGAAGAACCACTGAAGCTTTCTTT.

At least ten counts were recorded for this clonotype. V is TRBV20-1 and J is TRBJ1-2; maybe TRBD1 (5 bases). Trimming cost V 6 bases and J 6 bases, with 14 bases left between them. Germline CDR1 and CDR2: DFQATT and SNEGSKA (reference sequence). The CDR3 sequence is 12 residues long. The CDR3 here is CSAPTGEDGYTF. CDR3 DNA: TGCAGTGCCCCTACAGGAGAGGATGGCTACACCTTC.

This clonotype was detected many times. V is TRBV6-1 and J is TRBJ2-5; D remains ambiguous. Germline CDR1 MNHNS, CDR2 SASEGT. The CDR3 is made up of 14 amino acids. The V end lost 6 bases, the J end lost 4 bases, and 15 bases lay between the germline ends. CDR3 sequence (DNA): TGTGCCAGCAGAGAACCACTCCGGTTAGAGACCCAGTACTTC. Amino acids: CASREPLRLETQYF.

The gene calls are TRBV28 and TRBJ2-3, with D tentatively TRBD2 (5 bases). Germline V lookup: CDR1 MDHEN, CDR2 SYDVKM. The ends were cut back, 3 bases at V and 7 bases at J, with 8 bases in the middle. CDR3 length equals 12 residues. The chain's CDR3 is CASSFSGNTQYF. CDR3 DNA: TGTGCCAGCAGTTTCTCCGGGAATACGCAGTATTTT.

Comments on this clonotype: Since a much larger clone is just one base distant, this may be a read error. The chain carries TRBV6-2 or TRBV6-3 and TRBJ2-3; 7 nucleotides line up with TRBD1. Germline V CDR1 and CDR2: MNHEY, SVGEGT. The CDR3 length is 14 residues. V was clipped by 6 bases and J by 1 base; unmatched bases: 4. In nucleotides, the CDR3 is TGTGCCAGCAGCTTCGACAGGGGCACAGATACGCAGTATTTT. This sequence encodes CASSFDRGTDTQYF.

Ten or more counts support this clonotype. This chain uses TRBV7-2 with TRBJ1-2; D is uncertain. Trimming stripped 0 bases from V and 2 bases from J, with 13 bases between. Germline V gene sequence: CDR1 SGHTA, CDR2 FQGNSA. CDR3 size: 16 residues. CDR3 DNA: TGTGCCAGCAGCTTAGCGTTAGGCACAGCCAACTATGGCTACACCTTC. As protein: CASSLALGTANYGYTF.

The chain employs TRBV20-1 and TRBJ2-7, with D unresolved. CDR1 and CDR2 (germline): DFQATT, SNEGSKA (reference sequence). Trimming took off 5 bases at V and 5 bases at J, with 10 bases between the two ends. The CDR3 covers 11 residues. This chain's CDR3 is CSASYKDEQYF. The CDR3 DNA reads as TGCAGTGCTTCCTACAAAGACGAGCAGTACTTC.

Only a few counts were recorded for this clonotype. The gene calls are TRBV9 and TRBJ1-1, with a tentative D call TRBD1 (5 bases). This CDR3 region has 12 residues. V was cut by 3 bases and J by 8 bases, with 11 bases left in between. From germline, CDR1 is SGDLS and CDR2 YYNGEE. The CDR3, as DNA: TGTGCCAGCAGCGCGGATCGGGGGGAAGCTTTCTTT. Translated, it gives CASSADRGEAFF.

The V call is TRBV28, the J call TRBJ2-7; D perhaps matches TRBD2 (5 bases). CDR1 MDHEN and CDR2 SYDVKM come from the germline V gene. The V gene lost 6 bases and the J gene lost 6 bases, with 18 bases spanning the gap. The CDR3 contains 14 residues. The CDR3 loop is CASSKGLASGEQYF. In nucleotides, the CDR3 is TGTGCCAGCAGCAAGGGTCTAGCTTCGGGCGAGCAGTACTTC.

The chain employs TRBV5-1 and TRBJ2-3; 14 nucleotides line up with TRBD2. V gave up 4 bases and J gave up 6 bases; unmatched junction bases: 4. This CDR3 comprises 15 residues. Germline V gene data show CDR1 as SGHRS and CDR2 as YFSETQ. The CDR3 DNA sequence: TGCGCCAGCAGCGTGGGACTAGCGGGAGTGGATACGCAGTATTTT. Translation: CASSVGLAGVDTQYF.

The table lists this clonotype with many counts. CDR3 loop: CSAGTQNTGELFF. The CDR3 DNA is TGCAGCGCCGGGACACAAAACACCGGGGAGCTGTTTTTT. The chain has TRBV29-1 and TRBJ2-2; a possible D gene is TRBD1 (6 bases). This CDR3 has 13 residues. The germline gives CDR1 SQVTM, CDR2 ANQGSEA. Trimming left V 7 bases short and J 2 bases short, with 11 bases between.

On this clonotype: A read error may produce the germline difference seen at one junction end. The chain has TRBV6-2 or TRBV6-3 and TRBJ2-1, with D perhaps TRBD1 (6 bases). The CDR3 consists of 14 residues. Germline loops: CDR1 MNHEY, CDR2 SVGEGT. The CDR3 DNA reads TGTACCAGCAGGAACCGGGACACCCTCAATGAGCAGTTCTTC. Its protein is CTSRNRDTLNEQFF.

Ten or more counts support this clonotype. This chain joins TRBV25-1 and TRBJ2-1, with 8 nucleotides matching TRBD2. Germline V gene data show CDR1 as MGHDK and CDR2 as SYGVNS. The CDR3 runs 13 residues. V gave up 4 bases and J gave up 7 bases; unmatched junction bases: 3. CDR3 in DNA: TGTGCCAGCAGTGTGAGCGGGGGTAATGAGCAGTTCTTC. Translated, it gives CASSVSGGNEQFF. Combining the CDR3 with reference TRBV25-1 and TRBJ2-1 gives the whole variable domain EADIYQTPRYLVIGTGKKITLECSQTMGHDKMYWYQQDPGMELHLIHYSYGVNSTEKGDLSSESTVSRIRTEHFPLTLESARPSHTSQYLCASSVSGGNEQFFGPGTRLTVL.

This chain links TRBV20-1 with TRBJ2-2; 9 bases map to TRBD2. The CDR3 contains 18 residues. V lost 4 bases and J lost 5; bases outside the gene matches: 17. Germline V gives CDR1 DFQATT, CDR2 SNEGSKA (reference sequence). The CDR3 DNA is TGCAGTGCTACAACCGGGACACAACTAGCGGGCCGGACCGGGGAGCTGTTTTTT. Its protein product is CSATTGTQLAGRTGELFF.

The CDR3 bases are TGTGCCAGCAGCTTCGCTAGCGGGAATGCAGATACGCAGTATTTT. Amino acids: CASSFASGNADTQYF. This sequence joins TRBV7-2 and TRBJ2-3, with 9 bases that match TRBD2. The CDR3 loop spans 15 amino acids. V gave up 3 bases and J gave up 4 bases; unmatched junction bases: 5. Germline assignment: CDR1 SGHTA and CDR2 FQGNSA.

This clonotype was seen ten or more times. The gene calls are TRBV2 and TRBJ1-5, with TRBD1 as a possible D gene (6 bases). The CDR3 contains 14 residues. Trimming stripped 3 bases from V and 5 bases from J, with 11 bases between. CDR1 is SNHLY and CDR2 is FYNNEI in the germline V gene. The CDR3 loop reads CASSEESGDQPQHF. CDR3 bases: TGTGCCAGCAGTGAGGAGTCAGGGGATCAGCCCCAGCATTTT.

The chain couples TRBV4-3 to TRBJ1-5; D perhaps matches TRBD1 (5 bases). This CDR3 comprises 15 residues. CDR1 and CDR2 from the germline V gene are LGHNA and YSLEER. Trimming took 2 bases from V and 11 from J, leaving 19 bases between them. The CDR3 spells CASSQLTANQGAQHF. Here the CDR3 DNA reads TGCGCCAGCAGCCAATTGACAGCGAATCAAGGGGCCCAGCATTTT.

The CDR3 DNA reads as TGCAGTGCTACTATAGCGGGAATTGAAGAAGATACGCAGTATTTT. This sequence encodes CSATIAGIEEDTQYF. This chain joins TRBV20-1 and TRBJ2-3; 8 bases line up with TRBD2. V shed 4 bases and J 5 bases; nucleotides not matched to a gene: 11. The CDR3 is 15 residues long. Germline CDR1 DFQATT, CDR2 SNEGSKA (reference sequence).

V and J are TRBV19 and TRBJ2-7; D is uncertain. The V gene lost 4 bases and the J gene lost 6 bases, with 10 bases spanning the gap. The CDR3 extends over 12 amino acids. The germline V gene encodes CDR1 LNHDA and CDR2 SQIVND (reference sequence). As DNA, the CDR3 is TGTGCCAGTAGTAGGGATTCAGGCGAGCAGTACTTC. It codes for CASSRDSGEQYF.

Many counts were recorded for this clonotype. This chain connects TRBV10-2 to TRBJ1-1; a possible D gene is TRBD1 (6 bases). The CDR3 totals 16 residues. Germline-derived CDR1 and CDR2 are WSHSY and SAAADI. Trimming pared 0 bases from V and 7 bases from J, leaving 18 bases between. The CDR3 nucleotides read TGCGCCAGCAGTGAGTCCGCCAGAGGGGGGAAAGATGAAGCTTTCTTT. Its protein product is CASSESARGGKDEAFF.

This clonotype has a count of ten or more. The chain links TRBV21-1 to TRBJ2-3; whether TRBD1, the table's D call, matches the DNA was not checked. TRBV21-1 has pseudogene status. This CDR3 has 14 amino acids. The CDR3 sequence is CASSRSGEGDTQYF. Here the CDR3 DNA reads TGTGCCAGCAGCCGGTCGGGAGAGGGAGATACGCAGTATTTT.

This chain connects TRBV28 to TRBJ2-7; D is undetermined. Trimming pared 7 bases from V and 7 bases from J, leaving 17 bases between. The CDR3 sequence is 13 residues long. From germline, CDR1 is MDHEN and CDR2 SYDVKM. CDR3 loop: CASTHKESEEQYF. In DNA, the CDR3 is TGTGCCAGCACCCATAAGGAGAGTGAAGAGCAGTACTTC.